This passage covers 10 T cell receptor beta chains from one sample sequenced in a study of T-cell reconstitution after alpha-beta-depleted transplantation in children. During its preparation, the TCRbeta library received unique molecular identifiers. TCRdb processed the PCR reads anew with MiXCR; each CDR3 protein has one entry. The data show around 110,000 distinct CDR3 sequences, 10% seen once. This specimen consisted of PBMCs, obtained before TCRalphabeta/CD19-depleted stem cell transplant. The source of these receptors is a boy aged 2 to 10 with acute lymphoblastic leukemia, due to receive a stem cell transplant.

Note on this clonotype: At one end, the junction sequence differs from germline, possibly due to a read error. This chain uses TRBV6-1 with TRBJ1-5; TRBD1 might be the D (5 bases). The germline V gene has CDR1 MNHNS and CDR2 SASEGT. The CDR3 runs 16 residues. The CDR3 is CASSQAGTGGNQPQHF. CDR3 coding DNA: TGTGCCAGCAGTCAAGCCGGGACGGGAGGGAATCAGCCCCAGCATTTT.

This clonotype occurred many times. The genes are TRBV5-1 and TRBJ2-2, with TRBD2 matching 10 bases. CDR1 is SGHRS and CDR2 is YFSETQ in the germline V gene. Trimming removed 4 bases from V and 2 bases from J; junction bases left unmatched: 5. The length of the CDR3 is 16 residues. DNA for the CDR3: TGCGCCAGCAGCATGACTAGCGGGCTCAACACCGGGGAGCTGTTTTTT. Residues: CASSMTSGLNTGELFF.

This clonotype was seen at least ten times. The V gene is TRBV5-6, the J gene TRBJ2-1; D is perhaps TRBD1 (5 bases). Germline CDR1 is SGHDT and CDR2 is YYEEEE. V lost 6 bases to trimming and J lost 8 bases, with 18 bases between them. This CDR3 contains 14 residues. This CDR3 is CASTDSQGPDEQFF. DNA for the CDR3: TGTGCCAGCACCGACTCCCAGGGCCCCGATGAGCAGTTCTTC.

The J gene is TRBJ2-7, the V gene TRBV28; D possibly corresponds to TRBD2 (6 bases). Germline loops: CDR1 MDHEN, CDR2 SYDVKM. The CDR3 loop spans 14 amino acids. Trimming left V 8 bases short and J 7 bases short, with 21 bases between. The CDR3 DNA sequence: TGTGCCAGCTGCTGGGACTCCTCTCTTTCTGAGCAGTACTTC. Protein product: CASCWDSSLSEQYF.

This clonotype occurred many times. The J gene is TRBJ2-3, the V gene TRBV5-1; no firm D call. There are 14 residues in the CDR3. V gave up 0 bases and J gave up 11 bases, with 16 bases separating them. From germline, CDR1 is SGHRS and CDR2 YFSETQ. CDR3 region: CASSLDDPGWEQYF. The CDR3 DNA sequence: TGCGCCAGCAGCTTGGATGACCCTGGGTGGGAGCAGTATTTT.

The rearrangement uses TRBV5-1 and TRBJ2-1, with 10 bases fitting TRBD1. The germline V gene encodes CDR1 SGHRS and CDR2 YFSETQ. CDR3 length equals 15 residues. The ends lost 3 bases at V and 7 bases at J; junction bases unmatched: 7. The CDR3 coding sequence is TGCGCCAGCAGCTCCTCGGGACAGGGGTTGAATGAGCAGTTCTTC. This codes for CASSSSGQGLNEQFF.

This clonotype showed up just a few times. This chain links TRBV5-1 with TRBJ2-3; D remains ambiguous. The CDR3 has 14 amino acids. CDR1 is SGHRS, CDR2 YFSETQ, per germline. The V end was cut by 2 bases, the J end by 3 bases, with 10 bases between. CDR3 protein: CASSFVMGTDTQYF. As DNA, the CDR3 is TGCGCCAGCAGCTTCGTGATGGGGACAGATACGCAGTATTTT.

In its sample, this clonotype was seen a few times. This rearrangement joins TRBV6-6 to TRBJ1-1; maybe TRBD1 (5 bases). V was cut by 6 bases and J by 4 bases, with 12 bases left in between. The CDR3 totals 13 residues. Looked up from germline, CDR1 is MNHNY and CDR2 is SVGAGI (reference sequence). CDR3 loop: CASSLIDSTEAFF. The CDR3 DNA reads TGTGCCAGCAGCCTTATCGACAGCACTGAAGCTTTCTTT.

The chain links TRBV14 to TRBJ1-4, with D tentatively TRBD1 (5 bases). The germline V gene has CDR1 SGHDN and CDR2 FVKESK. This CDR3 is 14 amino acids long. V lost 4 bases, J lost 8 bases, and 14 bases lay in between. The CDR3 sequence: CASSRGVLREKLFF. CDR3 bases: TGTGCCAGCAGCCGAGGGGTGTTACGCGAAAAACTGTTTTTT.

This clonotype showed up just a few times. The CDR3 reads CSASARLAGEGYEQYF. CDR3 sequence (DNA): TGCAGTGCTAGTGCCAGACTAGCGGGAGAGGGCTACGAGCAGTACTTC. The chain joins TRBV20-1 to TRBJ2-7; 12 positions match TRBD2. The J segment lost 3 bases and the V segment lost 3 bases, leaving 9 bases of the junction unmatched. The V gene's germline CDR1 is DFQATT and CDR2 SNEGSKA (reference sequence). The CDR3 is 16 residues long.